The 14 T cell receptor beta chains below come from one sample, sequenced in a study of blood T cells in healthy people across ages. Next came a second PCR, run for about 7 to 12 cycles, which used a sample-barcoded 5' primer along with a J-beta primer mix. Each CDR3 protein is one row after TCRdb ran MiXCR on the 5' RACE reads. The data contain over 700,000 distinct CDR3 sequences, about 25% of them singletons. The sample was also reused in another study, on T cells of mothers and their children.

Input material: blood. The receptors stem from a boy younger than 18 in good health.

V is TRBV3-1 and J is TRBJ2-5; no firm D call. V lost 0 bases and J 3 bases, leaving 2 bases between the germline ends. The CDR3 is 12 amino acids. CDR1 LGHDT and CDR2 YNNKEL come from the germline V gene (reference sequence). The CDR3 protein is CASSQEKETQYF. The CDR3 DNA follows: TGTGCCAGCAGCCAAGAGAAAGAGACCCAGTACTTC.

The rearrangement uses TRBV24-1 and TRBJ2-7; D uncertain. There are 14 residues in the CDR3. The germline V gene has CDR1 KGHDR and CDR2 SFDVKD. The germline V and J ends were trimmed by 4 bases and 2 bases, with 11 bases remaining between them. DNA for the CDR3: TGTGCCACCAGTGACCCGAAGGTGACCTACGAGCAGTACTTC. This gives the protein CATSDPKVTYEQYF.

V is TRBV7-9 and J is TRBJ1-1; the D is unclear. CDR3 length equals 16 residues. Per germline, CDR1 SEHNR and CDR2 FQNEAQ (reference sequence). Trimming removed 0 bases from V and 1 base from J, with 12 bases in between. The CDR3 sequence: CASSLAQGLTNTEAFF. CDR3 nucleotides: TGTGCCAGCAGCTTAGCGCAAGGACTGACGAACACTGAAGCTTTCTTT.

In DNA form, the CDR3 reads TGTGCCAGCAGCCAAGAAGAGGGGAGCGGGGGATGGGGGACCCAGTACTTC. The encoded protein is CASSQEEGSGGWGTQYF. This chain links TRBV4-2 with TRBJ2-1; 8 bases match TRBD2. The J call is in doubt because the DNA end fits TRBJ2-5 better. CDR3 length: 17 residues. Germline-derived CDR1 and CDR2 are LGHNA and YNFKEQ.

The chain's CDR3 is CSVEGTGTYGYTF. For the CDR3, the DNA is TGCAGCGTTGAAGGGACAGGGACCTATGGCTACACCTTC. V is TRBV29-1 and J is TRBJ1-2; 8 nucleotides align to TRBD1. CDR3 length equals 13 residues. The J segment lost 4 bases and the V segment lost 1 base, leaving 2 bases of the junction unmatched. CDR1 is SQVTM and CDR2 is ANQGSEA in the germline V gene.

This clonotype was detected a few times. The chain joins TRBV20-1 to TRBJ1-1; TRBD1 is a possible D gene (5 bases). The germline V gene encodes CDR1 DFQATT and CDR2 SNEGSKA (reference sequence). V dropped 0 bases and J dropped 3 bases, with 8 bases sitting between them. This CDR3 contains 13 residues. CDR3 in amino acids: CSARDGAYTEAFF. CDR3 bases: TGCAGTGCTAGAGACGGGGCGTACACTGAAGCTTTCTTT.

This chain uses TRBV28 with TRBJ2-4; maybe TRBD2 (5 bases). Looked up from germline, CDR1 is MDHEN and CDR2 is SYDVKM. The CDR3 runs to 11 residues. The CDR3 here is CATGNKNIQYF. In DNA, the CDR3 is TGTGCGACGGGAAACAAAAACATTCAGTACTTC.

The chain joins TRBV4-1 to TRBJ2-2; D is uncertain. Germline-derived CDR1 and CDR2 are MGHRA and YSYEKL. CDR3 length: 15 amino acids. The germline V and J ends were trimmed by 0 bases and 7 bases, with 12 bases remaining between them. The CDR3 is CASSQENPQYGELFF. CDR3 sequence (DNA): TGCGCCAGCAGCCAAGAGAACCCCCAGTACGGGGAGCTGTTTTTT.

The rearrangement links TRBV13 to TRBJ2-1, with D perhaps matching TRBD1 or TRBD2 (5 bases each). Trimming cost V 5 bases and J 9 bases, with 14 bases left between them. The germline gives CDR1 PRHDT, CDR2 FYEKMQ (reference sequence). The CDR3 has 13 residues. CDR3 DNA: TGTGCCAGCAGCGTACTCCGGGACCCTGAGCAGTTCTTC. Its translation: CASSVLRDPEQFF.

This clonotype was picked up a small number of times. This chain links TRBV14 with TRBJ2-1; TRBD2 aligns across 7 bases. V was pared by 3 bases and J by 7 bases, with 15 bases of the junction left unmatched. Germline V gives CDR1 SGHDN, CDR2 FVKESK. The CDR3 totals 17 residues. The chain's CDR3 is CASSHDILWRGRNEQFF. The CDR3 nucleotides read TGTGCCAGCAGCCACGACATCCTCTGGCGGGGGAGGAATGAGCAGTTCTTC.

The chain is built from TRBV6-1 and TRBJ2-3; no definite D call. Germline loops: CDR1 MNHNS, CDR2 SASEGT. The ends were cut back, 3 bases at V and 1 base at J, with 8 bases in the middle. The CDR3 runs 14 residues. CDR3 region: CASSDITRTDTQYF. The CDR3 nucleotides read TGTGCCAGCAGTGACATAACACGCACAGATACGCAGTATTTT.

This clonotype was seen more than once but under ten times. This chain joins TRBV20-1 and TRBJ2-7; D is perhaps TRBD2 (7 bases). This CDR3 has 14 amino acids. The germline V gene has CDR1 DFQATT and CDR2 SNEGSKA (reference sequence). The CDR3 reads CSASWAGAGYEQYF. The CDR3 DNA is TGCAGCGCCTCTTGGGCGGGGGCCGGGTACGAGCAGTACTTC.

The chain joins TRBV29-1 to TRBJ1-1; D gene unclear. V dropped 3 bases and J dropped 1 base, with 6 bases sitting between them. This CDR3 is 12 amino acids long. Germline CDR1 and CDR2: SQVTM and ANQGSEA. CDR3 sequence reads: CSVERENTEAFF. The CDR3, as DNA: TGCAGCGTTGAGCGGGAGAACACTGAAGCTTTCTTT.

This clonotype was seen a handful of times. For the CDR3, the DNA is TGTGCCAGCAGCAATCACCGGGACAGGGGGCGAAATACGCAGTATTTT. This translates into CASSNHRDRGRNTQYF. The gene calls are TRBV21-1 and TRBJ2-3; the DNA was not used to check the table's D call, TRBD1. TRBV21-1 is shown as a pseudogene. The CDR3 consists of 16 residues.